The present TCR beta chain was sequenced within a study of T-cell reconstitution after alpha-beta-depleted transplantation in children. Germline V gene data show CDR1 as SGHTA and CDR2 as FQGNSA. The germline V and J ends were trimmed by 3 bases and 1 base, with 9 bases remaining between them. The CDR3 sequence is 14 residues long. It was with unique molecular identifiers that the TCRbeta library was prepared. TCRdb re-called the PCR reads through MiXCR, storing one row per CDR3 protein. The sample lists hundreds of thousands of distinct CDR3 sequences; less than 15% were seen once. The TCR originated in a human donor who donated a stem cell graft to a child with Fanconi anemia. The chain has TRBV7-2 and TRBJ2-5, with D uncertain. The starting material was PBMCs, obtained from the stem cell graft. DNA of the CDR3: TGTGCCAGCAGCTTCTCCGAGAGCCAAGAGACCCAGTACTTC. Residues: CASSFSESQETQYF.